This TCR beta chain was profiled in a study of T cells in tuberculosis. Whole-study context: CD1B tetramers identified T cells specific for mycobacterial lipid GMM. This South African cohort compared adolescents with or without latent tuberculosis against adults with active tuberculosis. The study, taken as a whole, reports: Active tuberculosis TCR-alpha repertoires lay closer to GMM-specific TCRs than IGRA-negative controls, suggesting clonal expansion. Cases with active tuberculosis were adults, while controls were adolescents.

The method was immunoSEQ multiplex PCR; TCRdb's version includes in-frame clones alone and lacks a portion of them. The sample holds 33,000 or so clones; about 93% are singletons and the top ten take 6% to 7.5%. Regarding this clone: Its antigen is currently unknown.

The germline V gene encodes CDR1 MNHEY and CDR2 SVGAGI. Trimming stripped 8 bases from V and 3 bases from J, with 19 bases between. The CDR3 covers 15 residues. The material sequenced was PBMCs. The receptor comes from a donor aged 10-29 years with latent tuberculosis or without tuberculosis infection. The V and J genes are TRBV6-5 and TRBJ1-2, with D perhaps matching TRBD1 (6 bases). In nucleotides, the CDR3 is TGTGCCAGCCACGCGAGCCCCACAGGGTACTATGGCTACACCTTC. Protein product: CASHASPTGYYGYTF.